A selection of T cell receptor beta chains follows, all from one sample in a study of T cell repertoires in cytomegalovirus infection. From the reads, TCRdb called clonotypes with MiXCR, one entry per CDR3 protein. The sample holds 550,000 to 850,000 distinct CDR3 sequences, around 35% seen once. Which antigens these TCRs recognize remains unknown. Sequences were derived from cultured PBMCs, sampled from culture after CMV antigen stimulation. These receptors were taken from a human donor in good health (CMV status not recorded). Some clones in this sample may be carry-over from other donors' samples. Each CDR3 is given with its conserved first and last residue. Fields, in order: clone size, D gene, J gene, V gene, CDR3 protein, CDR3 DNA. D genes are given only for firm matches. A row's size may be missing; if present it is once, few, many or a size class.

NA TRBD1 TRBJ1-5 TRBV12-3/TRBV12-4 CASTSTGGGNQPQHF TGTGCCAGCACCTCGACAGGGGGAGGAAATCAGCCCCAGCATTTT
NA NA TRBJ2-5 TRBV29-1 CSVVGREETQYF TGCAGCGTTGTCGGCAGGGAGGAGACCCAGTACTTC
many NA TRBJ2-1 TRBV7-2 CASSLRGTSDEQFF TGTGCCAGCAGCTTAAGGGGGACAAGCGATGAGCAGTTCTTC
NA TRBD1 TRBJ1-6 TRBV6-6 CASSLSGTGGYNSPLHF TGTGCCAGCAGCCTTAGCGGGACAGGGGGTTATAATTCACCCCTCCACTTT
NA NA TRBJ2-1 TRBV12-3/TRBV12-4 CASSLREGTYNEQFF TGTGCCAGCAGTTTACGAGAAGGGACCTACAATGAGCAGTTCTTC
NA TRBD1 TRBJ1-1 TRBV6-5 CASSSPSGGTEAFF TGTGCCAGCAGTTCTCCTTCAGGGGGCACTGAAGCTTTCTTT
NA NA TRBJ2-1 TRBV20-1 CSANGVHEQFF TGCAGTGCGAACGGGGTGCATGAGCAGTTCTTC
NA NA TRBJ1-1 TRBV12-3/TRBV12-4 CASRPVDENTEAFF TGTGCCAGCAGACCCGTGGATGAGAACACTGAAGCTTTCTTT
NA NA TRBJ1-1 TRBV5-4 CASSLIDSNTEAFF TGTGCCAGCAGCTTGATAGACTCGAACACTGAAGCTTTCTTT
NA TRBD1 TRBJ2-2 TRBV7-3 CASSANRGQVNTGELFF TGTGCCAGCAGCGCGAACAGGGGACAGGTGAACACCGGGGAGCTGTTTTTT
few NA TRBJ1-6 TRBV7-9 CASSQGRKSSYNSPLHF TGTGCCAGCAGCCAAGGACGGAAGAGCTCCTATAATTCACCCCTCCACTTT
NA NA TRBJ2-3 TRBV12-3/TRBV12-4 CASSAATTDTQYF TGTGCCAGCTCGGCAGCCACCACAGATACGCAGTATTTT
many NA TRBJ2-5 TRBV7-6 CASSTRETQYF TGTGCCAGCAGCACGAGGGAGACCCAGTACTTC
NA TRBD1 TRBJ1-1 TRBV18 CASSPKTGLNTEAFF TGTGCCAGCTCACCAAAGACAGGGCTGAACACTGAAGCTTTCTTT
NA TRBD1 TRBJ2-7 TRBV11-2 CASSARDSLYEQYF TGTGCCAGCAGCGCCAGGGACAGCCTTTACGAGCAGTACTTC
NA TRBD2 TRBJ2-3 TRBV7-2 CASSLGGLARADTQYF TGTGCCAGCAGCTTAGGAGGACTAGCGAGGGCGGATACGCAGTATTTT
NA NA TRBJ1-4 TRBV7-8 CASSSRQEGVNLDEKLFF TGTGCCAGCAGCAGCCGACAGGAGGGGGTCAACTTGGATGAAAAACTGTTTTTT
NA TRBD1 TRBJ2-1 TRBV5-5 CASSLPPGQGYNEQFF TGTGCCAGCAGCTTGCCCCCGGGACAGGGCTACAATGAGCAGTTCTTC
NA NA TRBJ2-5 TRBV15 CATSNLNRAKTQYF TGTGCCACCAGCAACCTCAACAGGGCGAAGACCCAGTACTTC
NA NA TRBJ1-6 TRBV6-5 CASSYSSPQKDSYNSPLHF TGTGCCAGCAGTTACTCCAGCCCCCAAAAAGACTCCTATAATTCACCCCTCCACTTT
NA NA TRBJ2-3 TRBV10-3 CAISALRQVIRTDTQYF TGTGCCATCAGCGCGTTGAGACAGGTTATACGCACAGATACGCAGTATTTT
NA NA TRBJ1-5 TRBV27 CASSPSDSSYSNQPQHF TGTGCCAGCAGTCCCTCGGACAGTTCTTATAGCAATCAGCCCCAGCATTTT
NA TRBD1 TRBJ1-2 TRBV7-8 CASSPQGALTNYGYTF TGTGCCAGCAGCCCCCAGGGGGCGCTCACTAACTATGGCTACACCTTC
NA NA TRBJ1-2 TRBV27 CASKFQQSFYGYTF TGTGCCAGCAAGTTCCAGCAGAGCTTCTATGGCTACACCTTC
many NA TRBJ1-3 TRBV7-8 CASSFARVRGGSGNTIYF TGTGCCAGCAGCTTTGCAAGGGTGCGTGGGGGCAGCGGAAACACCATATATTTT
NA TRBD1 TRBJ1-2 TRBV6-5 CASSFYGTVGGYTF TGTGCCAGCAGTTTCTACGGGACAGTGGGCGGCTACACCTTC
NA NA TRBJ1-2 TRBV7-6 CASSLDLRVNYGYTF TGTGCCAGCAGCTTAGATCTAAGGGTTAACTATGGCTACACCTTC
NA NA TRBJ2-3 TRBV5-4 CASSSQGSHPDTQYF TGTGCCAGCAGCTCTCAGGGTTCGCACCCAGATACGCAGTATTTT
few NA TRBJ2-6 TRBV6-2/TRBV6-3 CASSYWGLTGANVLTF TGTGCCAGCAGTTACTGGGGGCTGACTGGGGCCAACGTCCTGACTTTC
many NA TRBJ2-3 TRBV7-2 CASSPLNLFTDTQYF TGTGCCAGCAGCCCCCTAAACCTATTCACAGATACGCAGTATTTT
NA NA TRBJ1-5 TRBV2 CASSGAGFNQPQHF TGTGCCAGCAGTGGGGCAGGGTTCAATCAGCCCCAGCATTTT
NA NA TRBJ2-7 TRBV7-3 CASSLGLGGLDYEQYF TGTGCCAGCAGCTTAGGGCTGGGGGGGCTGGACTACGAGCAGTACTTC
many NA TRBJ2-2 TRBV6-1 CASSRGPNTGELFF TGTGCCAGCAGTAGGGGTCCGAACACCGGGGAGCTGTTTTTT
many NA TRBJ2-1 TRBV7-8 CASRWLAGLYNEQFF TGTGCCAGCAGGTGGTTGGCCGGCCTCTACAATGAGCAGTTCTTC
NA NA TRBJ2-2 TRBV7-2 CASSLERAGELFF TGTGCCAGCAGCTTAGAGAGGGCCGGGGAGCTGTTTTTT
few NA TRBJ1-1 TRBV5-4 CASYKGGQNTEAFF TGTGCCAGCTATAAGGGTGGACAGAACACTGAAGCTTTCTTT
few TRBD1 TRBJ1-2 TRBV20-1 CSARGWDRDYGYTF TGCAGTGCTAGAGGATGGGACAGGGATTATGGCTACACCTTC
few NA TRBJ2-7 TRBV5-1 CASSLVGQVGEQYF TGCGCCAGCAGCTTGGTAGGGCAGGTAGGTGAGCAGTACTTC
NA NA TRBJ2-7 TRBV4-3 CASSQEAGPYEQYF TGCGCCAGCAGCCAAGAGGCAGGACCCTACGAGCAGTACTTC
NA NA TRBJ2-3 TRBV2 CASSEEGTNTDTQYF TGTGCCAGCAGTGAAGAGGGCACAAACACAGATACGCAGTATTTT
NA NA TRBJ1-2 TRBV2 CASSPGLYNYGYTF TGTGCCAGCAGTCCGGGACTGTATAACTATGGCTACACCTTC
NA NA TRBJ1-2 TRBV6-5 CASSYTPRAYGYTF TGTGCCAGCAGTTACACACCCCGGGCCTATGGCTACACCTTC
NA NA TRBJ2-6 TRBV5-1 CASSPSPGASGANVLTF TGCGCCAGCAGCCCCTCTCCCGGAGCCTCTGGGGCCAACGTCCTGACTTTC
NA TRBD2 TRBJ2-5 TRBV2 CASSDRGVRRETQYF TGTGCCAGCAGTGATCGGGGGGTCAGGCGGGAGACCCAGTACTTC
few NA TRBJ1-1 TRBV12-3/TRBV12-4 CASSFPRTQGTEAFF TGTGCCAGCAGTTTCCCTCGGACTCAGGGAACTGAAGCTTTCTTT
few NA TRBJ2-1 TRBV7-6 CASSLVSVSYNEQFF TGTGCCAGCAGCTTAGTTTCGGTGAGCTACAATGAGCAGTTCTTC
many TRBD2 TRBJ2-7 TRBV7-2 CASSWVAGASYEQYF TGTGCCAGCAGCTGGGTAGCGGGGGCGTCCTACGAGCAGTACTTC